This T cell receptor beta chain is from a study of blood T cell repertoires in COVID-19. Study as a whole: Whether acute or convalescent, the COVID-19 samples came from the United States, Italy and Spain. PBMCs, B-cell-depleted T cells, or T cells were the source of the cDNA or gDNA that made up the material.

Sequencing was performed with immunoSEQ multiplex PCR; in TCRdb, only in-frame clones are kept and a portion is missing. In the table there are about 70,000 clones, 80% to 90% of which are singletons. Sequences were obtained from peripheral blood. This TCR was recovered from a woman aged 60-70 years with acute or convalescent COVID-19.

The CDR3 region has the DNA TGTGCCAGTACTCTGGGACAGGGCCCCGAAAAACTGTTTTTT. As protein: CASTLGQGPEKLFF. The V call is TRBV28, the J call TRBJ1-4, with TRBD1 identical over 9 bases. V gave up 9 bases and J gave up 8 bases; unmatched junction bases: 10. Germline lookup yields CDR1 MDHEN and CDR2 SYDVKM. The CDR3 is made up of 14 amino acids.